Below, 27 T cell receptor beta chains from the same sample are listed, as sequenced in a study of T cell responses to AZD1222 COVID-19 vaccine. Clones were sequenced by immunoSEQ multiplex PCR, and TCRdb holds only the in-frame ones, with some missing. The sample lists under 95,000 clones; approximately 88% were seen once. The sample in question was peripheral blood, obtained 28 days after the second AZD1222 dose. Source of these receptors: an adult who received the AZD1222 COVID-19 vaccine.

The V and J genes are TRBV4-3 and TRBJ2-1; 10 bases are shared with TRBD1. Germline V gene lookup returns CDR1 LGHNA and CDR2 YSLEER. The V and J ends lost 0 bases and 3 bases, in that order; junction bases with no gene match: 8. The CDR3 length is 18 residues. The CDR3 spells CASSQEFRRTGGYNEQFF. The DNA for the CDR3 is TGCGCCAGCAGCCAAGAATTTAGGAGGACAGGGGGCTACAATGAGCAGTTCTTC.

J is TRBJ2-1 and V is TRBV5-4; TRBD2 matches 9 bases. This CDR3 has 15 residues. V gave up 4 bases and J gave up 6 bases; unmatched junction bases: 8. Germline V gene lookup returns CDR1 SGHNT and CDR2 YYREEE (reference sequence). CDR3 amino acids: CASSDGGLAVNEQFF. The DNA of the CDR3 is TGTGCCAGCAGCGATGGGGGACTAGCAGTCAATGAGCAGTTCTTC.

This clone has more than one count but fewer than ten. The CDR3 DNA follows: TGTGCCAGCAGCCGGTGCGGTCTGGCAGGGGGCGAAGAGACCCAGTACTTC. Protein product: CASSRCGLAGGEETQYF. The V call is TRBV21-1, the J call TRBJ2-5; the table calls TRBD1, which could not be checked here. TRBV21-1 is assigned pseudogene status. CDR3 length: 17 amino acids.

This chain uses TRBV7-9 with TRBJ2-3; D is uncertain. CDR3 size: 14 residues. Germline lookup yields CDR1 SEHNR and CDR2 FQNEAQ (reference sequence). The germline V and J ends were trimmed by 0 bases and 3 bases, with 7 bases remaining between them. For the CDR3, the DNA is TGTGCCAGCAGCTTAGCAGGGTTAACAGATACGCAGTATTTT. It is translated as CASSLAGLTDTQYF.

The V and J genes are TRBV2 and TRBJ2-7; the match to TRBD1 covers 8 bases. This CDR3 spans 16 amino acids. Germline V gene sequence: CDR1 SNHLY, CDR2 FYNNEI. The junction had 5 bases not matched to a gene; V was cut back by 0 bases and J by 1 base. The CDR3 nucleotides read TGTGCCAGCAGTGAAGCTAGTTGGACAGGGTCCTACGAGCAGTACTTC. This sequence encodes CASSEASWTGSYEQYF.

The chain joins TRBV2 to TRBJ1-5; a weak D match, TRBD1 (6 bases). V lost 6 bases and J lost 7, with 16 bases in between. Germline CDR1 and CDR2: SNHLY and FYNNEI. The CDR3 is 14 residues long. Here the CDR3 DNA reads TGTGCCAGCAGACTCGGACCCGGACAGCAGCCCCAGCATTTT. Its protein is CASRLGPGQQPQHF.

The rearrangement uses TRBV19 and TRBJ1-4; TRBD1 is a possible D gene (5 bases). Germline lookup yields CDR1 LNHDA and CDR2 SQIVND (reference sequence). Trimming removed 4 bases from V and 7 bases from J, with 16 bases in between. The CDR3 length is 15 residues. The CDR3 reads CASSNSVIGGEKLFF. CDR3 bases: TGTGCCAGTAGTAATAGTGTCATCGGGGGTGAAAAACTGTTTTTT.

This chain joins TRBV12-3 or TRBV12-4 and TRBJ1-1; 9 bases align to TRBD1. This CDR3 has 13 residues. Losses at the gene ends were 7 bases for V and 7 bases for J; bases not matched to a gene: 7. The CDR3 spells CASTTGQGFEAFF. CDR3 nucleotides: TGTGCCAGCACCACTGGACAGGGGTTTGAAGCTTTCTTT.

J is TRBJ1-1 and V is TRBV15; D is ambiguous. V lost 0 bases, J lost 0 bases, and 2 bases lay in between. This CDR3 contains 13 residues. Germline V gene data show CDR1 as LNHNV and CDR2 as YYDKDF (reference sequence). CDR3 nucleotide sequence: TGTGCCACCAGCAGAGATGTGAACACTGAAGCTTTCTTT. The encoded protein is CATSRDVNTEAFF.

This CDR3 is CATKAGGTSGTDTQYF. The CDR3, as DNA: TGTGCCACTAAAGCGGGGGGCACATCCGGAACAGATACGCAGTATTTT. This rearrangement joins TRBV15 to TRBJ2-3; 9 nucleotides agree with TRBD2. CDR1 is LNHNV, CDR2 YYDKDF, per germline (reference sequence). CDR3 size: 16 residues. V was clipped by 9 bases and J by 3 bases; unmatched bases: 13.

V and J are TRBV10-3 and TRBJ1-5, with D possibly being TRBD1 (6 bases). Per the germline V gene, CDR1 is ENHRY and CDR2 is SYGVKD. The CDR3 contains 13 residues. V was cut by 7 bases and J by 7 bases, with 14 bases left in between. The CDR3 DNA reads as TGTGCCATCAACCAGGGGTCTGGACAGCCCCAGCATTTT. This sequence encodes CAINQGSGQPQHF.

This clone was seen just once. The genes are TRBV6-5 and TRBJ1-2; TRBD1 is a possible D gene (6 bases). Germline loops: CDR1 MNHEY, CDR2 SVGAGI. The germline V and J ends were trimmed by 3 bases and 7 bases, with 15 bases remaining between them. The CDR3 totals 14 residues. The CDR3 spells CASSYSGTSPGYTF. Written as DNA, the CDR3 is TGTGCCAGCAGTTATTCCGGGACAAGCCCTGGCTACACCTTC.

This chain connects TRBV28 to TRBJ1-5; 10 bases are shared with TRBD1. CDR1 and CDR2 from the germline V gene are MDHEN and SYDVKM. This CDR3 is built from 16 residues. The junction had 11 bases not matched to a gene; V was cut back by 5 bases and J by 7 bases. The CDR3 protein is CASSKTGGVFNQPQHF. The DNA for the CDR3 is TGTGCCAGCAGTAAGACAGGGGGCGTCTTCAACCAGCCCCAGCATTTT. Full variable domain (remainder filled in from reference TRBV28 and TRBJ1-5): DVKVTQSSRYLVKRTGEKVFLECVQDMDHENMFWYRQDPGLGLRLIYFSYDVKMKEKGDIPEGYSVSREKKERFSLILESASTNQTSMYLCASSKTGGVFNQPQHFGDGTRLSIL.

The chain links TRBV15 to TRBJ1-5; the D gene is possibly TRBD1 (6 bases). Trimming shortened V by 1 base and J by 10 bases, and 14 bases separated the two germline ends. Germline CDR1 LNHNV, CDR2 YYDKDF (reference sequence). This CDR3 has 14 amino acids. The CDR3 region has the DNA TGTGCCACCAGCAGAGCAGCACAGGGTAATCCCCAGCATTTT. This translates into CATSRAAQGNPQHF.

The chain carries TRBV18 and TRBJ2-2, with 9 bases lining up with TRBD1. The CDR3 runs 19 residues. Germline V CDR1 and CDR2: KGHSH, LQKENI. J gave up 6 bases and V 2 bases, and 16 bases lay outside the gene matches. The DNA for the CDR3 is TGTGCCAGCTCACCAAGAGCAATGGGACAGGGTCTGGTCGCCGGGGAGCTGTTTTTT. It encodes CASSPRAMGQGLVAGELFF.

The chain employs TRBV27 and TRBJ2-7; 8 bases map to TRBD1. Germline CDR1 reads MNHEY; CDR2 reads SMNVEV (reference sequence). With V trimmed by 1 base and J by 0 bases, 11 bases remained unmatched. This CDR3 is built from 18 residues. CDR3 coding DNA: TGTGCCAGCAGTTTATACCCTTTGACAGGGGAGAGCTCCTACGAGCAGTACTTC. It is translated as CASSLYPLTGESSYEQYF.

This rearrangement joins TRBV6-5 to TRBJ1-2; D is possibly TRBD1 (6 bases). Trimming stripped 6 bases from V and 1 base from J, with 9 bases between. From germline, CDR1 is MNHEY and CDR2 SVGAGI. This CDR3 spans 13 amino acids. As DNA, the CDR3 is TGTGCCAGCAGCCGGACAGTTAACTATGGCTACACCTTC. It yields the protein CASSRTVNYGYTF.

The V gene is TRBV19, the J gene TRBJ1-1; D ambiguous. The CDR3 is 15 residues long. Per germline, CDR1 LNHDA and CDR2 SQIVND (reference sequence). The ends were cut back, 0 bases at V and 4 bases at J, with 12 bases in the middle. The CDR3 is CASSIDIVGFTEAFF. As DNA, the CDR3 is TGTGCCAGTAGTATAGATATCGTTGGGTTCACTGAAGCTTTCTTT. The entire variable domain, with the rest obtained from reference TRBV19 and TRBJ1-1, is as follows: DGGITQSPKYLFRKEGQNVTLSCEQNLNHDAMYWYRQDPGQGLRLIYYSQIVNDFQKGDIAEGYSVSREKKESFPLTVTSAQKNPTAFYLCASSIDIVGFTEAFFGQGTRLTVV.

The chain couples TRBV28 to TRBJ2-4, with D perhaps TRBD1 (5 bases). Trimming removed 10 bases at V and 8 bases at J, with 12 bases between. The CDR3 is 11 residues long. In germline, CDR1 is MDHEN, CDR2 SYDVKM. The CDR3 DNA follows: TGTGCCACCTCCCAGGGCTACATTCAGTACTTC. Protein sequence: CATSQGYIQYF.

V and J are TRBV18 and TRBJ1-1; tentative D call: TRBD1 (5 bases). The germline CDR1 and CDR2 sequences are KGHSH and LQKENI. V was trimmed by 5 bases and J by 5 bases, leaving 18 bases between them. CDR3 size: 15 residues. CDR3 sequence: CASSGYGAGGTEAFF. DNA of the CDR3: TGTGCCAGCTCAGGTTACGGGGCCGGGGGGACTGAAGCTTTCTTT.

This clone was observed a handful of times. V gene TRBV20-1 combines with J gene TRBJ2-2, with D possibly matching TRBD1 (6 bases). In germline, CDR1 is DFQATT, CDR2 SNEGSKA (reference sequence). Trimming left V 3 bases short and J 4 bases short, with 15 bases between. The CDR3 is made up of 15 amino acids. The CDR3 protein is CSASRGTPSTGELFF. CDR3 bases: TGCAGTGCTAGTAGGGGGACACCATCCACCGGGGAGCTGTTTTTT.

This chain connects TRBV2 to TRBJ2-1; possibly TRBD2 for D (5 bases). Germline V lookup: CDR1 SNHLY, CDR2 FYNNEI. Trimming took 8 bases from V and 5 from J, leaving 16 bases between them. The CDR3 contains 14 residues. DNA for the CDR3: TGTGCCAGCGACCCCCGAGGGTTCAACAATGAGCAGTTCTTC. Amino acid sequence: CASDPRGFNNEQFF.

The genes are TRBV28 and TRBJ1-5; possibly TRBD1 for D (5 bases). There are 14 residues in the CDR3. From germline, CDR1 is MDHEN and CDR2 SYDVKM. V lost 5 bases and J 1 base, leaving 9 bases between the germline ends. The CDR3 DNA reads TGTGCCAGCAGTAGGCGGGGGAGCAATCAGCCCCAGCATTTT. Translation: CASSRRGSNQPQHF. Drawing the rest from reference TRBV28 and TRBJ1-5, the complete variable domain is DVKVTQSSRYLVKRTGEKVFLECVQDMDHENMFWYRQDPGLGLRLIYFSYDVKMKEKGDIPEGYSVSREKKERFSLILESASTNQTSMYLCASSRRGSNQPQHFGDGTRLSIL.

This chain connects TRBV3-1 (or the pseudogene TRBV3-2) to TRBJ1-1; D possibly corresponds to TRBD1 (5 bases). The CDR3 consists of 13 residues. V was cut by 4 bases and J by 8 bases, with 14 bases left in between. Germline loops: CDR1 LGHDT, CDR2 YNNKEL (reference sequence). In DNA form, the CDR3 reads TGTGCCAGCAGCCTAAGTCGCCGGGGGGAAGCTTTCTTT. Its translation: CASSLSRRGEAFF.

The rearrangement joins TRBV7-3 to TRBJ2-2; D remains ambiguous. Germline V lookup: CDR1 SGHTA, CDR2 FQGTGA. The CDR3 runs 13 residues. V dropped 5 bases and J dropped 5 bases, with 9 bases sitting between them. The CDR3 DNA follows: TGTGCCAGCAGCCTACCCCATACCGGGGAGCTGTTTTTT. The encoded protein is CASSLPHTGELFF.

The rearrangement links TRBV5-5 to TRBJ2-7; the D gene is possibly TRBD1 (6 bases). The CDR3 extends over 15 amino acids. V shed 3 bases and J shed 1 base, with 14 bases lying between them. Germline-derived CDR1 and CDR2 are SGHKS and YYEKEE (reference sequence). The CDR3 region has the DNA TGTGCCAGCAGCTCATGGCCAGGGGCTTCCTACGAGCAGTACTTC. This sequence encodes CASSSWPGASYEQYF.

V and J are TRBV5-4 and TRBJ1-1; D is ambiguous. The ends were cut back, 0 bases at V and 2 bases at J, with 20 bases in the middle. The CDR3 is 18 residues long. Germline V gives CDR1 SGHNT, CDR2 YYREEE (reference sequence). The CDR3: CASSLAWYVEIPNTEAFF. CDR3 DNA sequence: TGTGCCAGCAGCTTGGCTTGGTATGTAGAGATCCCAAACACTGAAGCTTTCTTT.